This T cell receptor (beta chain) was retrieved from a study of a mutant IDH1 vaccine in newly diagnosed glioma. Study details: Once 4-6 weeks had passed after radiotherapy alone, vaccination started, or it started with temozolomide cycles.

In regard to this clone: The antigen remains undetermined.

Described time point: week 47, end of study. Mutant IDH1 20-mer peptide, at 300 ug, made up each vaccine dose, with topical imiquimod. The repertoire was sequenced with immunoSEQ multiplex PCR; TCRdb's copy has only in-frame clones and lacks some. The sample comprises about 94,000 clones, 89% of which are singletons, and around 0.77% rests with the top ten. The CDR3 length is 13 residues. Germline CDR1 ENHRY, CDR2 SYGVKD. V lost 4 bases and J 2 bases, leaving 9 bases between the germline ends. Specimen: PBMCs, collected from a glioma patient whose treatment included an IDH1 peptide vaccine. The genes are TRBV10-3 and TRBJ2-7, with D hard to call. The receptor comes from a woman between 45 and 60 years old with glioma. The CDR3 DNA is TGTGCCATCAGTGGTCAGGATGCCTACGAGCAGTACTTC. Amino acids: CAISGQDAYEQYF.